The 18 T cell receptor beta chains below come from one sample, sequenced in a study of cytomegalovirus exposure and HLA in healthy donors. PCR involved 60 Vbeta and 13 Jbeta primers. Profiled with immunoSEQ multiplex PCR; TCRdb holds only in-frame clones, not every one. The sample has about 130,000 clones, roughly four fifths seen once. The sample was PBMCs. The receptors originated from a woman aged 50 to 60 in good health and CMV-seronegative.

This clone was observed a single time. The rearrangement uses TRBV7-3 and TRBJ1-2; TRBD1 matches 7 bases. The CDR3 covers 15 residues. Trimming took 1 base from V and 5 from J; bases not matched to a gene: 7. Germline CDR1 is SGHTA and CDR2 is FQGTGA. The CDR3 spells CASSLIPGQTYGYTF. DNA for the CDR3: TGTGCCAGCAGCTTAATCCCGGGACAGACGTATGGCTACACCTTC.

This rearrangement joins TRBV7-8 to TRBJ1-2; 8 bases agree with TRBD1. Germline assignment: CDR1 SGHVS and CDR2 FQNEAQ. CDR3 length: 13 residues. The V and J ends lost 4 bases and 6 bases, in that order; junction bases with no gene match: 4. CDR3 in amino acids: CASSSRQGNGYTF. As DNA, the CDR3 is TGTGCCAGCAGCTCGAGACAGGGGAATGGCTACACCTTC.

In nucleotides, the CDR3 is TGTGCCAGCAGTAGGACAGGGGGCCGATACGAGCAGTACGTC. It encodes CASSRTGGRYEQYV. This rearrangement joins TRBV6-1 to TRBJ2-7; 11 nucleotides align to TRBD1. Trimming at V came to 5 bases and at J to 4 bases, leaving 4 bases not matched to a gene. The CDR3 covers 14 residues. CDR1 and CDR2 from the germline V gene are MNHNS and SASEGT.

This clone was seen only a few times. The V gene is TRBV6-5, the J gene TRBJ2-3; the match to TRBD2 covers 14 bases. The ends lost 6 bases at V and 7 bases at J; junction bases unmatched: 3. There are 14 residues in the CDR3. The germline V gene has CDR1 MNHEY and CDR2 SVGAGI. The CDR3 sequence is CASRGTSGSYTQYF. Written as DNA, the CDR3 is TGTGCCAGCAGGGGGACTAGCGGGAGTTATACGCAGTATTTT.

This clone has just one count. V gene TRBV13 combines with J gene TRBJ2-1, with 12 bases fitting TRBD2. The germline CDR1 and CDR2 sequences are PRHDT and FYEKMQ (reference sequence). Unmatched junction bases numbered 7, after V lost 4 bases and J lost 9 bases. The CDR3 extends over 15 amino acids. CDR3 protein: CASSSPSGRVGEQFF. The CDR3, as DNA: TGTGCCAGCAGCTCTCCTAGCGGGAGGGTAGGTGAGCAGTTCTTC.

The chain's CDR3 is CASSLGDTGTSGADEQFF. The CDR3 bases are TGCGCCAGCAGCTTGGGAGACACCGGGACTAGCGGAGCAGATGAGCAGTTCTTC. The gene calls are TRBV5-1 and TRBJ2-1, with 11 bases lining up with TRBD2. CDR3 length: 18 residues. Germline lookup yields CDR1 SGHRS and CDR2 YFSETQ. V was clipped by 0 bases and J by 8 bases; unmatched bases: 13.

In the case of this clone: A read error may produce the germline difference seen at one junction end. The chain has TRBV30 and TRBJ1-2; D is ambiguous. The CDR3 length is 13 residues. Per germline, CDR1 GTSNPN and CDR2 SVGIG (reference sequence). CDR3: CAWSVRGNYGYPF. The CDR3 region has the DNA TGTGCCTGGAGTGTACGAGGAAACTATGGCTACCCCTTC.

The chain links TRBV15 to TRBJ1-1; no clear D gene. The CDR3 extends over 17 amino acids. Per germline, CDR1 LNHNV and CDR2 YYDKDF (reference sequence). Trimming took off 0 bases at V and 0 bases at J, with 14 bases between the two ends. CDR3 residues: CATSRDRRDILNTEAFF. The CDR3 DNA reads as TGTGCCACCAGCAGAGATAGACGGGATATATTGAACACTGAAGCTTTCTTT.

The chain has TRBV7-6 and TRBJ2-1, with 12 bases that match TRBD2. This CDR3 is 19 amino acids long. CDR1 is SGHVS, CDR2 FNYEAQ, per germline. Unmatched junction bases numbered 15, after V lost 7 bases and J lost 2 bases. CDR3 region: CASIPMGLAGGPAYNEQFF. DNA of the CDR3: TGTGCCAGCATCCCCATGGGGCTAGCGGGAGGGCCAGCCTACAATGAGCAGTTCTTC.

The gene calls are TRBV6-5 and TRBJ2-1; TRBD1 might be the D (6 bases). This CDR3 is 14 amino acids long. V shed 6 bases and J shed 9 bases, with 18 bases lying between them. The germline V gene encodes CDR1 MNHEY and CDR2 SVGAGI. This CDR3 is CASSQVRGSGEQFF. The DNA of the CDR3 is TGTGCCAGCAGCCAGGTTAGGGGGTCTGGTGAGCAGTTCTTC.

The genes are TRBV5-1 and TRBJ2-2, with 7 bases matching TRBD2. This CDR3 has 16 amino acids. CDR1 SGHRS and CDR2 YFSETQ come from the germline V gene. V lost 3 bases, J lost 5 bases, and 10 bases stayed unmatched. CDR3 DNA sequence: TGCGCCAGCAGCTCCTCGGGGAGGGCGGAGACCGGGGAGCTGTTTTTT. It codes for CASSSSGRAETGELFF. The variable domain in full, with the rest retrieved from reference TRBV5-1 and TRBJ2-2, is KAGVTQTPRYLIKTRGQQVTLSCSPISGHRSVSWYQQTPGQGLQFLFEYFSETQRNKGNFPGRFSGRQFSNSRSEMNVSTLELGDSALYLCASSSSGRAETGELFFGEGSRLTVL.

This clone was seen a handful of times. The chain links TRBV2 to TRBJ2-5; D is perhaps TRBD2 (5 bases). The DNA matches TRBJ2-7 better at its end, which makes the J call doubtful. This CDR3 has 12 residues. Germline CDR1 reads SNHLY; CDR2 reads FYNNEI. CDR3 in amino acids: CASRDSAYEQYF. CDR3 nucleotide sequence: TGTGCCAGCAGGGACTCCGCCTACGAGCAGTACTTC.

The chain couples TRBV2 to TRBJ2-3, with 7 bases aligning to TRBD2. Germline CDR1 is SNHLY and CDR2 is FYNNEI. The junction had 7 bases not matched to a gene; V was cut back by 6 bases and J by 4 bases. CDR3 length: 14 residues. CDR3 bases: TGTGCCAGCAGGGGCGGGAGAGGATCAGATACGCAGTATTTT. Encoded protein: CASRGGRGSDTQYF.

The gene calls are TRBV27 and TRBJ2-7; no clear D gene. CDR1 and CDR2 (germline): MNHEY, SMNVEV (reference sequence). The CDR3 covers 14 residues. V was cut by 3 bases and J by 3 bases, with 12 bases left in between. The CDR3: CASSFGRILYEQYF. The CDR3 nucleotides are TGTGCCAGCAGTTTCGGCAGGATTCTCTACGAGCAGTACTTC.

This clone showed up just once. The chain carries TRBV15 and TRBJ2-7; no firm D call. Germline V gives CDR1 LNHNV, CDR2 YYDKDF (reference sequence). The V and J ends lost 1 base and 0 bases respectively, with 7 bases between them. This CDR3 contains 14 residues. CDR3 sequence: CATSRVVSSYEQYF. Here the CDR3 DNA reads TGTGCCACCAGCAGAGTTGTCAGCTCCTACGAGCAGTACTTC.

The chain recombines TRBV9 with TRBJ2-1, with 7 bases that match TRBD2. Germline V gives CDR1 SGDLS, CDR2 YYNGEE. This CDR3 region has 15 residues. J lost 7 bases, V lost 0 bases, and 7 bases had no gene match. CDR3 loop: CASSVVGLADNEQFF. In nucleotides, the CDR3 is TGTGCCAGCAGCGTAGTTGGGCTAGCGGATAATGAGCAGTTCTTC.

This clone was seen only once. The chain recombines TRBV18 with TRBJ1-2; 8 bases align to TRBD1. This CDR3 comprises 17 residues. Trimming cost V 3 bases and J 2 bases; bases outside gene matches: 11. In germline, CDR1 is KGHSH, CDR2 LQKENI. The CDR3, as DNA: TGTGCCAGCTCACCTCCCTCAGGGGGCAGAAGGAACTATGGCTACACCTTC. This sequence encodes CASSPPSGGRRNYGYTF.

V usage is TRBV7-9 and J usage is TRBJ2-7, with 7 bases matching TRBD1. With V trimmed by 3 bases and J by 5 bases, 4 bases remained unmatched. This CDR3 has 13 amino acids. CDR1 and CDR2 from the germline V gene are SEHNR and FQNEAQ (reference sequence). The CDR3 DNA reads TGTGCCAGCAGCTTCAACAGGGGAGACGAGCAGTACTTC. Translating it yields CASSFNRGDEQYF.